This T cell receptor (beta chain) was profiled in a study of HIV-infected children after antiretroviral therapy interruption. Overall study: Children had CD4+ above 500, viral load below 50 copies/ml, either treatment arm. Study-level points and caveats: By the end of treatment interruption, naive CD4+ clonality (Gini) increased.

Stated treatment: PENTA 11 planned treatment interruption arm or continuous ART arm. As regards this clonotype: Its antigen is unidentified.

The TCR library was built from RNA with a 3' RACE protocol and unique molecular identifiers. One entry per CDR3 protein, called by TCRdb with MiXCR from the 3' RACE reads. This sample has about 89,000 distinct CDR3 sequences, with roughly 6.7% found just once. The clonotype comes from a pool of human donors with HIV. This specimen consisted of CD45RA+ CD4+ T cells from PBMCs, pooled from several time points, obtained from a donor given antiretroviral therapy, either interrupted or continuous. Subset noted: naive CD4+ CD45RA+ CD45RO- T cells.

As DNA, the CDR3 is TGCGCCAGCAGGCTCGGGGTGGATACGCAGTATTTT. Protein sequence: CASRLGVDTQYF. The chain is built from TRBV5-1 and TRBJ2-3; a weak D match, TRBD2 (5 bases). The germline CDR1 and CDR2 sequences are SGHRS and YFSETQ. Deletions cut 5 bases from V and 6 bases from J, with 10 bases between. The CDR3 spans 12 residues. Combining the CDR3 with reference TRBV5-1 and TRBJ2-3 gives the whole variable domain KAGVTQTPRYLIKTRGQQVTLSCSPISGHRSVSWYQQTPGQGLQFLFEYFSETQRNKGNFPGRFSGRQFSNSRSEMNVSTLELGDSALYLCASRLGVDTQYFGPGTRLTVL.